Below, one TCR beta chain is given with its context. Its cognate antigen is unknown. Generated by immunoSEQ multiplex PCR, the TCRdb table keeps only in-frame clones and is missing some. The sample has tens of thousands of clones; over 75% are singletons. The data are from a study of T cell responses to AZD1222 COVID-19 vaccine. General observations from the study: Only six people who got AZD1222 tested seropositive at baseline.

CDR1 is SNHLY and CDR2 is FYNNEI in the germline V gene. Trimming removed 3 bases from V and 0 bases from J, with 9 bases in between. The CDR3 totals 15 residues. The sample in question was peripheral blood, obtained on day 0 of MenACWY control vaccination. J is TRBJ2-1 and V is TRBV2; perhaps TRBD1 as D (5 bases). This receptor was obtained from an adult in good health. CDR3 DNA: TGTGCCAGCAGTGACCCAGGGTTCTCCTACAATGAGCAGTTCTTC. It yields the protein CASSDPGFSYNEQFF.